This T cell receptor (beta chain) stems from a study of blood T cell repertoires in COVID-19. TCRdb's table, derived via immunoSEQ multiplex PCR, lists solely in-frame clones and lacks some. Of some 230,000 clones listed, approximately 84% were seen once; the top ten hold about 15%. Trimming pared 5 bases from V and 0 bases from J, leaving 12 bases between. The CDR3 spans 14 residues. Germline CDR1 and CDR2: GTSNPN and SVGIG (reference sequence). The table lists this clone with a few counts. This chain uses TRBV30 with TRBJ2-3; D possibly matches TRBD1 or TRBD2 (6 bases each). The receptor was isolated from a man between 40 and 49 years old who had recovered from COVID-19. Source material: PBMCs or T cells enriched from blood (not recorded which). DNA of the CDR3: TGTGCCTGGGGGGGGCCTTCTAGCACAGATACGCAGTATTTT. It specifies CAWGGPSSTDTQYF. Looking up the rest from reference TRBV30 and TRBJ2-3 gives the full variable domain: SQTIHQWPATLVQPVGSPLSLECTVEGTSNPNLYWYRQAAGRGLQLLFYSVGIGQISSEVPQNLSASRPQDRQFILSSKKLLLSDSGFYLCAWGGPSSTDTQYFGPGTRLTVL.